The present TCR beta chain was sequenced within a study of cytomegalovirus exposure and HLA in healthy donors. Study information: Within an early data release were 65 million to 90 million unique TCRs drawn from HLA-typed donors.

V shed 4 bases and J 1 base; nucleotides not matched to a gene: 6. Germline V gene data show CDR1 as SEHNR and CDR2 as FQNEAQ (reference sequence). The CDR3 covers 16 residues. The PCR was carried out with 60 Vbeta primers and 13 Jbeta primers. Libraries were prepared by immunoSEQ multiplex PCR; TCRdb keeps only in-frame clonotypes and omits some of them. There are around 160,000 clones in the sample; just over 75% occur only once, and roughly 1% lies in the top ten. Nominally healthy donors provided the samples, though records likely missed some immune exposures. The chain has TRBV7-9 and TRBJ2-2, with 7 bases aligning to TRBD2. This clonotype was sampled from a woman between 35 and 50 years old in good health and CMV-seronegative. The specimen was PBMCs. The CDR3 coding sequence is TGTGCCAGCAGCTCTTCTAGCGGAGTGAACACCGGGGAGCTGTTTTTT. It specifies CASSSSSGVNTGELFF.